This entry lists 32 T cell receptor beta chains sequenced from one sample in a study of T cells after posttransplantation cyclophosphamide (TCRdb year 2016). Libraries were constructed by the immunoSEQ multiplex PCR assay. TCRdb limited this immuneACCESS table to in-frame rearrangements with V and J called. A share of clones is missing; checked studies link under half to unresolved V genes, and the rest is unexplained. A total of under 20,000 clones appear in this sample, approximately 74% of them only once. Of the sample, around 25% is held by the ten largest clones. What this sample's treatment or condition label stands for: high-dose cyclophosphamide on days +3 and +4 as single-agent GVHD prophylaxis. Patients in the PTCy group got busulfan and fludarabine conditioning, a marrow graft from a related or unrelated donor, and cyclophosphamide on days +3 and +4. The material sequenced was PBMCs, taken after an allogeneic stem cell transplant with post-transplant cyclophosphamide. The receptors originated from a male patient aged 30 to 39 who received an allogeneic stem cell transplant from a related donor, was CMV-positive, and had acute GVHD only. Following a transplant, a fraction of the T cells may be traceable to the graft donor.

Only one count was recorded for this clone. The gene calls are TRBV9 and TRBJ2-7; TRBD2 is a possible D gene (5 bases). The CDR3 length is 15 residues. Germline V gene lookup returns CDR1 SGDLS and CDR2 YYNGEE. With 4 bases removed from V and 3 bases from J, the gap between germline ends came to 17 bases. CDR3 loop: CASSLNPGYLYEQYF. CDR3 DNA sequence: TGTGCCAGCAGCCTTAACCCGGGGTACCTCTACGAGCAGTACTTC. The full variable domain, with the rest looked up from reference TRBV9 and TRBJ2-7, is DSGVTQTPKHLITATGQRVTLRCSPRSGDLSVYWYQQSLDQGLQFLIQYYNGEERAKGNILERFSAQQFPDLHSELNLSSLELGDSALYFCASSLNPGYLYEQYFGPGTRLTVT.

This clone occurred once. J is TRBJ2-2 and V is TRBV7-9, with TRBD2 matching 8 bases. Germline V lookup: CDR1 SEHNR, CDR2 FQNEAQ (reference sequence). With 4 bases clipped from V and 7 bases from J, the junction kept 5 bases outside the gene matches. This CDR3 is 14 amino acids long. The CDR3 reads CASSSRGAGGELFF. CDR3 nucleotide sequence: TGTGCCAGCAGCTCGCGGGGGGCCGGCGGGGAGCTGTTTTTT.

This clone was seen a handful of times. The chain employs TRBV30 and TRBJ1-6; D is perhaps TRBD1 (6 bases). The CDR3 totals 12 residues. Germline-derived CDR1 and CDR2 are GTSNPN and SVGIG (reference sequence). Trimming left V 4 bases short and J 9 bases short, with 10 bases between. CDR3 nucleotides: TGTGCCTGGACAGGGGTGGGTTCACCCCTCCACTTT. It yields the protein CAWTGVGSPLHF.

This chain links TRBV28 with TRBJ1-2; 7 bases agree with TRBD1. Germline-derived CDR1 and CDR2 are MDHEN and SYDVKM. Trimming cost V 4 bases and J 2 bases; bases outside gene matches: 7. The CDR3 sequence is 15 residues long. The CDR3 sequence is CASSWMGQPNYGYTF. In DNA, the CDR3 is TGTGCCAGCAGTTGGATGGGACAGCCAAACTATGGCTACACCTTC.

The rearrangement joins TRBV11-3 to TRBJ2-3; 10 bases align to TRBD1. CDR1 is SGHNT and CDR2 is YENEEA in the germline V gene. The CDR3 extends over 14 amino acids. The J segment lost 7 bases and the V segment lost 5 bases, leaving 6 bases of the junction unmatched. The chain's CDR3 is CASSPGQGSYTQYF. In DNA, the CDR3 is TGTGCCAGCAGCCCGGGACAGGGGTCATATACGCAGTATTTT.

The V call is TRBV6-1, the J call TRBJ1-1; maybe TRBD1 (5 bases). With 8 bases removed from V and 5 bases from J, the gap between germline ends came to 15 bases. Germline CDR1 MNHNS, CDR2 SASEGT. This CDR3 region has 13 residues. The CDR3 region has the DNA TGTGCCAGCCGGGAGGGGCAGTGGACTGAAGCTTTCTTT. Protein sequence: CASREGQWTEAFF.

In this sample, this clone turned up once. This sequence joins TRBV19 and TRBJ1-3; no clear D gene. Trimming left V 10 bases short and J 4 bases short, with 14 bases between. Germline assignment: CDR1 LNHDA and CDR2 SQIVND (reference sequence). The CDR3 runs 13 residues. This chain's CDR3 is CAMGDDSGNTIYF. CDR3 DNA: TGTGCCATGGGAGATGATTCCGGAAACACCATATATTTT.

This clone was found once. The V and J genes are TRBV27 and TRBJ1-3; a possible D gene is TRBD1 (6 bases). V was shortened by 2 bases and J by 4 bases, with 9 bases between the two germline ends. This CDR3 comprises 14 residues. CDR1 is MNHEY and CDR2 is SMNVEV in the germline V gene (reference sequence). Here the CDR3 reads CASSLAGAGNTIYF. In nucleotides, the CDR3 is TGTGCCAGCAGTTTAGCGGGGGCCGGAAACACCATATATTTT.

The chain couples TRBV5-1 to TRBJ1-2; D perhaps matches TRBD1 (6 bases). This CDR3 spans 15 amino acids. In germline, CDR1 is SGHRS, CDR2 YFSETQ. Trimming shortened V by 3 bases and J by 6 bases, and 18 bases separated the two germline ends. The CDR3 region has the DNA TGCGCCAGCAGCTCTGCTTGGGGCAGGGGCGATGGCTACACCTTC. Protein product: CASSSAWGRGDGYTF.

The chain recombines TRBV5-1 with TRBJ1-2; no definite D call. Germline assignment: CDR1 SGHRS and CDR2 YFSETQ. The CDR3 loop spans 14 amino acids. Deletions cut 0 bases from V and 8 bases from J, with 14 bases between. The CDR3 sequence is CASSLATTLFGYTF. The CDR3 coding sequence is TGCGCCAGCAGCTTGGCCACAACGCTGTTCGGCTACACCTTC.

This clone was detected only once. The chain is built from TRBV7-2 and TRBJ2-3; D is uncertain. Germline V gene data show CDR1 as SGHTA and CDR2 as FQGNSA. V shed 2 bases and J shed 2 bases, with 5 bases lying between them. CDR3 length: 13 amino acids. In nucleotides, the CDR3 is TGTGCCAGCAGCTTAACTAACACAGATACGCAGTATTTT. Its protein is CASSLTNTDTQYF. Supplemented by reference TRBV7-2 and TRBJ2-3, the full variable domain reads GAGVSQSPSNKVTEKGKDVELRCDPISGHTALYWYRQSLGQGLEFLIYFQGNSAPDKSGLPSDRFSAERTGGSVSTLTIQRTQQEDSAVYLCASSLTNTDTQYFGPGTRLTVL.

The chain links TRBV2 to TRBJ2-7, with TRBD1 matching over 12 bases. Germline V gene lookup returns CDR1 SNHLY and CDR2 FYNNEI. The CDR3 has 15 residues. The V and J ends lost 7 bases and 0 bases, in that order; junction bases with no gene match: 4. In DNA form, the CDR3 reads TGTGCCAGCACTAGGGACAGGGGGCCCTCCTACGAGCAGTACTTC. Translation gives CASTRDRGPSYEQYF.

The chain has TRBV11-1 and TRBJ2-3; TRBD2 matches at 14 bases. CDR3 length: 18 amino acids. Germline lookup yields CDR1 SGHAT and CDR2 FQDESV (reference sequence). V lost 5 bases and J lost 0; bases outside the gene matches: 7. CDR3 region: CASSTRTSGGPSTDTQYF. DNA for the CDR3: TGTGCCAGCAGCACTCGGACTAGCGGGGGGCCAAGCACAGATACGCAGTATTTT.

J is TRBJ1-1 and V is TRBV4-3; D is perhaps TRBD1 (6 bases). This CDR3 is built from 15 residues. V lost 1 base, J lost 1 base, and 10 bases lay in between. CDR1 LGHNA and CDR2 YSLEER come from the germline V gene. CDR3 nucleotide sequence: TGCGCCAGCAGCCAAGGAGACAGGAAGAACACTGAAGCTTTCTTT. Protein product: CASSQGDRKNTEAFF.

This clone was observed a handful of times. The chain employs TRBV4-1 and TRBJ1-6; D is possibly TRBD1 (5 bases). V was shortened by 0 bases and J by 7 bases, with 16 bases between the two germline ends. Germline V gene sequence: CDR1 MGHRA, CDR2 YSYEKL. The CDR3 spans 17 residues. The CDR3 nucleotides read TGCGCCAGCAGCCAAGAACCCCGGGGGATGGGGAATTCACCCCTCCACTTT. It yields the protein CASSQEPRGMGNSPLHF.

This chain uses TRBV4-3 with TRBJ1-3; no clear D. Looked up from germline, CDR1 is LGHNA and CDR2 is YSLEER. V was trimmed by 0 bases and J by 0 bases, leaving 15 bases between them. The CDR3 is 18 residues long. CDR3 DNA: TGCGCCAGCAGCCAAGATGTGCGGGCGCTGAGCTCTGGAAACACCATATATTTT. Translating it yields CASSQDVRALSSGNTIYF.

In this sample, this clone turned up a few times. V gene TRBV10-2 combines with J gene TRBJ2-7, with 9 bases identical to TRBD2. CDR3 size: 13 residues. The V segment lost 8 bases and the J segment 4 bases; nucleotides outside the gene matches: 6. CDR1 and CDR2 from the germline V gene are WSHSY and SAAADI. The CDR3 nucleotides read TGCGCCAGCGGGGGACTAGCTAGGTACGAGCAGTACTTC. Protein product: CASGGLARYEQYF.

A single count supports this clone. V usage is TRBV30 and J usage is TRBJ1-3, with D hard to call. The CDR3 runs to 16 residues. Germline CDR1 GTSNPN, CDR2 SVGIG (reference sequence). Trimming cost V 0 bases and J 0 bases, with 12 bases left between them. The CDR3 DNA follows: TGTGCCTGGAGTGTAGTGGGCATGGGCTCTGGAAACACCATATATTTT. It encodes CAWSVVGMGSGNTIYF.

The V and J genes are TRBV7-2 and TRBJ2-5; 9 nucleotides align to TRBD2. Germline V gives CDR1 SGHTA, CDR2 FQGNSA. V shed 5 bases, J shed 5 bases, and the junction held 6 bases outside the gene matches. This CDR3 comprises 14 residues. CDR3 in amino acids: CASSDSGGRETQYF. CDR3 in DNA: TGTGCCAGCAGCGACAGCGGGGGGAGGGAGACCCAGTACTTC.

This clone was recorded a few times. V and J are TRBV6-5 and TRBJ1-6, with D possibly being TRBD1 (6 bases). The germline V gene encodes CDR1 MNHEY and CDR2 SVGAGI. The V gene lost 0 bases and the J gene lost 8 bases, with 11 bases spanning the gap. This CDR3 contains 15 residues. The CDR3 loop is CASSYSGRGDSPLHF. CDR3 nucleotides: TGTGCCAGCAGTTACTCGGGCAGGGGCGATTCACCCCTCCACTTT.

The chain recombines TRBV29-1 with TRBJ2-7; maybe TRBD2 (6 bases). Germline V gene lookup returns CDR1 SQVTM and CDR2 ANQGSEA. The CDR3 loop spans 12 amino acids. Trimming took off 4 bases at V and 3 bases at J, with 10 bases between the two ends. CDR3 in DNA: TGCAGCGTTGGCGGGGAGAACTACGAGCAGTACTTC. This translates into CSVGGENYEQYF.

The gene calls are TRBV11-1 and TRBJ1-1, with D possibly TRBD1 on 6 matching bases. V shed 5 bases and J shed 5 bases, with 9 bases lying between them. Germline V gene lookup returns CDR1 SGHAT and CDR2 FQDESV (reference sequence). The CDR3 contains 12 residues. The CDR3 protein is CASSTDRTEAFF. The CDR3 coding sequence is TGTGCCAGCAGCACCGACAGGACTGAAGCTTTCTTT.

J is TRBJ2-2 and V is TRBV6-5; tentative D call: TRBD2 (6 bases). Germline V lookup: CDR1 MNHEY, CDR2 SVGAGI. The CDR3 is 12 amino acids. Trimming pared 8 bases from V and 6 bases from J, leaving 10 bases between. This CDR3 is CASLATPGELFF. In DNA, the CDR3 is TGTGCCAGCCTAGCGACCCCCGGGGAGCTGTTTTTT.

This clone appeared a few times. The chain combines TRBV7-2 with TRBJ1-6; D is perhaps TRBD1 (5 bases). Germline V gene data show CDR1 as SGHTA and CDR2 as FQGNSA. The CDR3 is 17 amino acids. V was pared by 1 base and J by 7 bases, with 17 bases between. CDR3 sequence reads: CASSLVAFAGYNSPLHF. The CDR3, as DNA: TGTGCCAGCAGCTTAGTGGCGTTCGCAGGGTACAATTCACCCCTCCACTTT.

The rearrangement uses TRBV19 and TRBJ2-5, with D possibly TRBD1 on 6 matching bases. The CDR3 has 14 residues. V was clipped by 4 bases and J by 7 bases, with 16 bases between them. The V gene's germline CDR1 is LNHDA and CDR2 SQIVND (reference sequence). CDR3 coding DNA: TGTGCCAGTAGTACCTACAGGGACATTGGGACCCAGTACTTC. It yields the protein CASSTYRDIGTQYF.

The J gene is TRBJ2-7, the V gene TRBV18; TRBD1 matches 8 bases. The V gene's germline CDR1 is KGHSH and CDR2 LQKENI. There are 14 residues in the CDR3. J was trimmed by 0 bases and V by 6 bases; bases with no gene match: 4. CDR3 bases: TGTGCCAGCTCTGACAGGGGTCTCTCCTACGAGCAGTACTTC. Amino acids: CASSDRGLSYEQYF. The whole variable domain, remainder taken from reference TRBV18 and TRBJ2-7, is NAGVMQNPRHLVRRRGQEARLRCSPMKGHSHVYWYRQLPEEGLKFMVYLQKENIIDESGMPKERFSAEFPKEGPSILRIQQVVRGDSAAYFCASSDRGLSYEQYFGPGTRLTVT.

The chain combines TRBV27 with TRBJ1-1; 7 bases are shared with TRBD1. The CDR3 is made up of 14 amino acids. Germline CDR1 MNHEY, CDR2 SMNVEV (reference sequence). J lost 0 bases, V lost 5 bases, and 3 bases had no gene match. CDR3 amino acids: CASSTRGMNTEAFF. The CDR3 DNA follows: TGTGCCAGCAGTACCAGGGGGATGAACACTGAAGCTTTCTTT.

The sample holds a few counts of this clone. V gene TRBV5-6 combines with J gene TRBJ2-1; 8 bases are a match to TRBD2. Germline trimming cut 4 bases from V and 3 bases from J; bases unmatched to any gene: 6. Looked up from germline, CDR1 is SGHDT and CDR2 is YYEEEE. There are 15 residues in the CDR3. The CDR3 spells CASSPAGAYYNEQFF. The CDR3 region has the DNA TGTGCCAGCAGCCCAGCGGGGGCCTACTACAATGAGCAGTTCTTC.

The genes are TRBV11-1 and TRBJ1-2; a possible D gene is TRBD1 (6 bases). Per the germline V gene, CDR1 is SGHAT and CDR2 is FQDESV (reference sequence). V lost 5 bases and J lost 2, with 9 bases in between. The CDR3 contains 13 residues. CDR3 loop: CASSHRANYGYTF. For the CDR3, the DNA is TGTGCCAGCAGCCACAGGGCCAACTATGGCTACACCTTC.

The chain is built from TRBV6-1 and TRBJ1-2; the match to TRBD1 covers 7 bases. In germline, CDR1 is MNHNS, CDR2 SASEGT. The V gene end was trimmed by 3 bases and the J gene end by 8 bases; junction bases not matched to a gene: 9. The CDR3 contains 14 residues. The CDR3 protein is CASSDGQGVRGYTF. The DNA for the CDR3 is TGTGCCAGCAGTGATGGGCAGGGGGTCAGGGGCTACACCTTC.

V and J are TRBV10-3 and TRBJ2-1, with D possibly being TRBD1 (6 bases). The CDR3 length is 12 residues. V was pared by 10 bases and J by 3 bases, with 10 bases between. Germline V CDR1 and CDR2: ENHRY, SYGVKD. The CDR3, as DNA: TGTGCCAGTTCGACAGGCTACAATGAGCAGTTCTTC. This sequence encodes CASSTGYNEQFF.

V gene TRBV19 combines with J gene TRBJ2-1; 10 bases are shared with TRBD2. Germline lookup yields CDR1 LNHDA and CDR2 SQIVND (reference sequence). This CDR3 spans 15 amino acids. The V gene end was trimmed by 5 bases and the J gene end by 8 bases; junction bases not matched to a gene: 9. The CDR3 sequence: CASSPQAGGRHEQFF. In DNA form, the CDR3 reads TGTGCCAGTAGTCCCCAAGCGGGGGGGCGGCATGAGCAGTTCTTC.